This TCR beta chain comes out of a study of tumor T cells in aggressive B-cell lymphoma. Some clones are missing from TCRdb's copy, which holds only in-frame ones; the method was immunoSEQ multiplex PCR. The table has 9,000 or so clones, 70% to 90% seen once. The junction had 9 bases not matched to a gene; V was cut back by 4 bases and J by 10 bases. Germline CDR1 is SGHTA and CDR2 is FQGNSA. The CDR3 has 13 residues. The sequencing input was tumor tissue. The chain has TRBV7-2 and TRBJ1-2, with TRBD1 identical over 7 bases. The clonotype was recovered from an adult with diffuse large B cell lymphoma. The CDR3 here is CASSSLRDSAYTF. For the CDR3, the DNA is TGTGCCAGCAGCTCCCTCCGGGACAGTGCCTACACCTTC.